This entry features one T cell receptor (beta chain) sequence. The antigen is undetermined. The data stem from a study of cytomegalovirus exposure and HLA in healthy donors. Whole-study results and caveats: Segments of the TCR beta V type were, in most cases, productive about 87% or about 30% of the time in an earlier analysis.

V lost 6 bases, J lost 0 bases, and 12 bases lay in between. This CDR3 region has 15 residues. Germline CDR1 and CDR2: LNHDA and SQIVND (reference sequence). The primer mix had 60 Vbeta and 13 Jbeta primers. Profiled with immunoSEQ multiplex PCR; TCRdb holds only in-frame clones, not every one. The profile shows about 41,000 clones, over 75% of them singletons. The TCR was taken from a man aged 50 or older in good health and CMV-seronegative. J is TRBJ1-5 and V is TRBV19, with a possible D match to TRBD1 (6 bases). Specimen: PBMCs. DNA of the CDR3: TGTGCCAGTAGCCTCAGACAGGATAGCAATCAGCCCCAGCATTTT. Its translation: CASSLRQDSNQPQHF.